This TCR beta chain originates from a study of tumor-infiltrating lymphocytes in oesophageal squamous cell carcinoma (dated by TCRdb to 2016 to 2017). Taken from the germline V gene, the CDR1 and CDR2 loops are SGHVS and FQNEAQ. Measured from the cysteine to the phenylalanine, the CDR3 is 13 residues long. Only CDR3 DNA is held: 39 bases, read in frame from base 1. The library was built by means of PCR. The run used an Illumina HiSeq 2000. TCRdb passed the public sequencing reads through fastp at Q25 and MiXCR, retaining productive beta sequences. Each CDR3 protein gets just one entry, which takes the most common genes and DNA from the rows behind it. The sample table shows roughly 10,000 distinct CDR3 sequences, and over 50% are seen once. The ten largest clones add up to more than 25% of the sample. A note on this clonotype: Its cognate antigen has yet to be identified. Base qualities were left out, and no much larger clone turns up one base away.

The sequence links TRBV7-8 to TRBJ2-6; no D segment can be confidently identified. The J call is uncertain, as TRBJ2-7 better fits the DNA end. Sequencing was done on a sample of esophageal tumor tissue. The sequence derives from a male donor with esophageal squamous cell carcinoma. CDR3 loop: CASSLKRTYEQYF. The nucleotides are TGTGCCAGCAGCTTGAAGAGAACCTACGAGCAGTACTTC.